What follows are 16 T cell receptor beta chains derived from one specimen sequenced in a study of regulatory T cells in long-lasting Graves disease (dated by TCRdb to the early 2020s). To prepare the library, multiplex PCR was applied. Sequencer: Illumina HiSeq 4000. iRepertoire HTBI primers and Arm-PCR amplification of CDR3 regions were used to construct TCR beta libraries. TCRdb's own reprocessing of the public reads used fastp at Q25 and MiXCR and kept productive beta chains. CDR3 protein sequences are deduplicated, and each keeps its most common genes and DNA. This sample lists about 400,000 distinct CDR3 sequences; about 15% were detected once. Of the sample, roughly 7.7% is held by the ten largest clones. The time point label corresponds to: newly diagnosed GD, antithyroid drugs for less than 3 months. For both TCR sequencing and RNA sequencing, RNA was extracted from PBMCs using TRIzol. This sample was also put to use in a study of T cells in Graves' hyperthyroidism and ophthalmopathy.

Sample: peripheral blood mononuclear cells (PBMCs), taken at new diagnosis, from a patient treated with antithyroid drugs. The receptors were sampled from a woman aged 40 to 50 with Graves disease. Donor details come from another sample of the same person, matched by shared clones.

This clonotype was counted many times. The chain uses TRBV30 and TRBJ1-2; D gene ambiguous. Trimming shortened V by 3 bases and J by 9 bases, and 17 bases separated the two germline ends. Germline CDR1 GTSNPN, CDR2 SVGIG (reference sequence). There are 13 residues in the CDR3. CDR3: CAWRGSPGTSYTF. The CDR3 DNA is TGTGCCTGGAGGGGATCACCGGGAACGAGCTACACCTTC.

This clonotype was seen many times. V gene TRBV2 combines with J gene TRBJ2-5, with TRBD1 matching over 10 bases. The CDR3 extends over 12 amino acids. J was trimmed by 8 bases and V by 8 bases; bases with no gene match: 5. Germline values: CDR1 SNHLY, CDR2 FYNNEI. The CDR3 region has the DNA TGTGCCAGCTTCGGGACAGGGGATACCCAGTACTTC. Translation gives CASFGTGDTQYF.

This clonotype was seen at least ten times. This chain connects TRBV18 to TRBJ2-5; 8 nucleotides align to TRBD1. The CDR3 is 17 residues long. Trimming removed 0 bases from V and 5 bases from J; junction bases left unmatched: 11. CDR1 is KGHSH and CDR2 is LQKENI in the germline V gene. The CDR3 coding sequence is TGTGCCAGCTCACCACCTAGAGGGCAGGGGGCGAAGGAGACCCAGTACTTC. It encodes CASSPPRGQGAKETQYF.

This clonotype occurred many times. The chain employs TRBV20-1 and TRBJ2-7; 14 bases line up with TRBD2. CDR1 DFQATT and CDR2 SNEGSKA come from the germline V gene (reference sequence). V was clipped by 0 bases and J by 2 bases; unmatched bases: 9. The CDR3 sequence is 18 residues long. This chain's CDR3 is CSARDPLGLAGEPYEQYF. As DNA, the CDR3 is TGCAGTGCTAGAGATCCACTGGGACTAGCGGGAGAGCCCTACGAGCAGTACTTC.

This clonotype was counted at least ten times. The rearrangement joins TRBV27 to TRBJ2-7; D is ambiguous. The V gene's germline CDR1 is MNHEY and CDR2 SMNVEV (reference sequence). The ends were cut back, 1 base at V and 0 bases at J, with 10 bases in the middle. The CDR3 extends over 15 amino acids. Here the CDR3 DNA reads TGTGCCAGCAGTTTATTAAGGCTTAGCTCCTACGAGCAGTACTTC. It translates to CASSLLRLSSYEQYF.

This clonotype was counted a few times. The DNA for the CDR3 is TGTGCCAGCAGGTCCGGGACTACTGGTGGGGAGCTGTTTTTT. Its protein is CASRSGTTGGELFF. The chain employs TRBV6-1 and TRBJ2-2; TRBD2 matches at 7 bases. Looked up from germline, CDR1 is MNHNS and CDR2 is SASEGT. With 6 bases clipped from V and 8 bases from J, the junction kept 9 bases outside the gene matches. The CDR3 is 14 amino acids.

This clonotype has only one observation. V gene TRBV10-3 combines with J gene TRBJ1-5; maybe TRBD1 (5 bases). CDR1 and CDR2 from the germline V gene are ENHRY and SYGVKD. Trimming shortened V by 2 bases and J by 6 bases, and 11 bases separated the two germline ends. This CDR3 is built from 14 residues. The CDR3: CAISEGEGFQPQHF. The CDR3 coding sequence is TGTGCCATCAGTGAGGGGGAGGGGTTTCAGCCCCAGCATTTT.

This clonotype has at least ten counts. This chain joins TRBV29-1 and TRBJ2-1; the D gene is possibly TRBD2 (6 bases). Trimming removed 6 bases from V and 2 bases from J, with 14 bases in between. Germline V gene lookup returns CDR1 SQVTM and CDR2 ANQGSEA. This CDR3 is built from 14 residues. CDR3 residues: CSVAPSVPYNEQFF. Here the CDR3 DNA reads TGCAGCGTCGCGCCTAGCGTCCCCTACAATGAGCAGTTCTTC.

About this clonotype itself: A clone one base away is much larger, so this may be a read error. The V and J genes are TRBV6-2 or TRBV6-3 and TRBJ2-5; D may correspond to TRBD1 or TRBD2 (5 bases each). This CDR3 contains 14 residues. V was pared by 7 bases and J by 11 bases, with 23 bases between. Germline loops: CDR1 MNHEY, CDR2 SVGEGT. The CDR3 DNA reads as TGTGCCAGCATTCCGGGACCAGTTAGAAATGAGCAGTACTTC. Its translation: CASIPGPVRNEQYF.

This clonotype was detected ten times or more. This chain links TRBV7-2 with TRBJ2-3; tentatively, D is TRBD1 (6 bases). This CDR3 has 14 residues. Trimming pared 5 bases from V and 4 bases from J, leaving 13 bases between. The germline V gene has CDR1 SGHTA and CDR2 FQGNSA. The CDR3 region is CASSPGTLADTQYF. CDR3 nucleotide sequence: TGTGCCAGCAGCCCCGGGACATTGGCAGATACGCAGTATTTT.

In this sample, this clonotype turned up many times. The chain links TRBV11-2 to TRBJ2-1; D gene ambiguous. CDR3 length equals 13 residues. Germline V gene sequence: CDR1 SGHAT, CDR2 FQNNGV. The V end lost 5 bases, the J end lost 5 bases, and 10 bases lay between the germline ends. In nucleotides, the CDR3 is TGTGCCAGCAGCCCCCGGGTCGACAATGAGCAGTTCTTC. This sequence encodes CASSPRVDNEQFF.

The CDR3 DNA reads as TGCAGTGCTAGAGGTTGGTCTAGCGGGAGTGAGGAGCAGTACTTC. Amino acids: CSARGWSSGSEEQYF. The V gene is TRBV20-1, the J gene TRBJ2-7; 10 nucleotides match TRBD2. Germline assignment: CDR1 DFQATT and CDR2 SNEGSKA (reference sequence). The CDR3 is made up of 15 amino acids. V trimming: 1 base; J trimming: 7 bases; junction bases outside the gene matches: 10.

This clonotype was seen only a few times. The rearrangement joins TRBV19 to TRBJ1-3, with D maybe TRBD1 (5 bases). This CDR3 has 13 residues. Germline-derived CDR1 and CDR2 are LNHDA and SQIVND (reference sequence). Deletions cut 10 bases from V and 0 bases from J, with 10 bases between. This CDR3 reads CATGGLSGNTIYF. CDR3 in DNA: TGTGCCACCGGGGGACTCTCTGGAAACACCATATATTTT.

This clonotype was detected a few times. The CDR3 DNA is TGTGCCAGCAGAAGGGCGGGTCCTACAGATACGCAGTATTTT. Translated, it gives CASRRAGPTDTQYF. The rearrangement joins TRBV5-4 to TRBJ2-3, with D possibly matching TRBD2 (5 bases). V shed 5 bases and J shed 3 bases, with 13 bases lying between them. The CDR3 is made up of 14 amino acids. Germline CDR1 is SGHNT and CDR2 is YYREEE (reference sequence).

This clonotype was recorded many times. The chain is built from TRBV7-6 and TRBJ2-2, with D possibly matching TRBD1 (5 bases). Germline CDR1 is SGHVS and CDR2 is FNYEAQ. This CDR3 is 13 amino acids long. V shed 5 bases and J shed 5 bases, with 9 bases lying between them. This chain's CDR3 is CASSTRQTGELFF. As DNA, the CDR3 is TGTGCCAGCAGCACAAGACAGACCGGGGAGCTGTTTTTT.

This clonotype was seen many times. The rearrangement links TRBV7-2 to TRBJ1-1; D is unresolved. V gave up 1 base and J gave up 10 bases, with 10 bases separating them. CDR1 and CDR2 (germline): SGHTA, FQGNSA. This CDR3 comprises 12 residues. The CDR3 reads CASSLETGIAFF. For the CDR3, the DNA is TGTGCCAGCAGCTTAGAGACGGGGATAGCTTTCTTT. The whole variable domain, filled in from reference TRBV7-2 and TRBJ1-1, reads GAGVSQSPSNKVTEKGKDVELRCDPISGHTALYWYRQSLGQGLEFLIYFQGNSAPDKSGLPSDRFSAERTGGSVSTLTIQRTQQEDSAVYLCASSLETGIAFFGQGTRLTVV.